The rows below give T cell receptor beta chains drawn from one sample of a study of CD8+ T cells in alopecia areata. Using immunoSEQ multiplex PCR, the repertoire was profiled, and TCRdb retains in-frame clones only, with some absent. Of about 42,000 clones listed, 92% are singletons. The material was CD8+ T cells sorted from blood, obtained at week 24, from a patient treated with tofacitinib. The receptors stem from a human donor with alopecia areata. Each CDR3 is given with its conserved first and last residue. Each record gives: V gene, J gene, CDR3 protein.

>TRBV6-6|.
CASSLESGPSYEQYF
>TRBV13|TRBJ2-7
CASSSSGGSSYEQYF
>TRBV7-3|TRBJ2-1
CASSPGEQPYNEQFF
>TRBV19|TRBJ1-5
CASSTWDRAGQPQHF
>TRBV10-3|TRBJ1-2
CAINGRGIGYTF
>TRBV29-1|TRBJ2-5
CSVEGQQETQYF
>TRBV2|TRBJ2-1
CASSETTGTGVLNEQFF
>TRBV7-6|TRBJ2-5
CASSLVWRDRGEETQYF
>TRBV30|TRBJ2-7
CAWRSQYEQYF
>TRBV7-2|TRBJ2-3
CASNNIGTRSDTQYF
>TRBV6-4|TRBJ2-1
CASSDNREGNEQFF
>TRBV27|TRBJ1-2
CASSLSMRQGANYGYTF
>TRBV29-1|TRBJ2-4
CSVEASPLAKNIQYF
>TRBV7-9|TRBJ2-7
CASSVGGYEQYF
>TRBV7-9|TRBJ2-1
CASSPGLAGVHEQFF
>TRBV7-8|TRBJ2-7
CASSLEVISSSYEQYF
>TRBV7-9|TRBJ2-1
CASSPGGAFEQFF
>TRBV11-2|TRBJ2-7
CASSFEPGLYEQYF
>TRBV27|TRBJ2-1
CASSGLAGGGEQFF
>TRBV5-6|TRBJ2-1
CASSFHRNEQFF
>TRBV29-1|TRBJ2-3
CSVDPSRSSDTQYF
>TRBV19|TRBJ2-2
CASSIGGLTGELFF
>TRBV7-9|TRBJ2-7
CASSLGQNYEQYF
>TRBV5-4|TRBJ2-6
CASSQDLGTGANVLTF
>TRBV10-3|TRBJ2-7
CAISESSLVREQYF
>TRBV5-1|TRBJ2-3
CASSFTDTQYF
>TRBV6-5|TRBJ2-7
CASSLSMGSYEQYF
>TRBV29-1|TRBJ2-3
CSVGLAASTDTQYF
>TRBV7-9|TRBJ1-1
CASSSLSSGENTEAFF